A selection of T cell receptor beta chains follows, all from one sample in a study of cytomegalovirus exposure and HLA in healthy donors. TCRdb's copy holds only in-frame clones and misses some; the assay was immunoSEQ multiplex PCR. The sample records 150,000 or so clones, around three quarters being singletons. The sequenced material came from PBMCs. The receptors were sampled from a woman in her 40s in good health and CMV-seropositive. Each CDR3 is given with its conserved first and last residue. Fields, in order: V gene, J gene, D gene, CDR3 protein, CDR3 DNA. D genes are given only for firm matches.

>TRBV2|TRBJ1-6|.
CASSGQNNSPLHF
TGTGCCAGCTCTGGACAGAATAATTCACCCCTCCACTTT
>TRBV5-4|TRBJ2-7|.
CASSFVGVREQYF
TGTGCCAGCAGCTTTGTAGGGGTCCGCGAGCAGTACTTC
>TRBV2|TRBJ1-3|.
CASRESTGGGNTIYF
TGTGCCAGCCGCGAATCGACAGGTGGTGGAAACACCATATATTTT
>TRBV11-2|TRBJ1-2|TRBD1
CASSLYSTGGRGYTF
TGTGCCAGCAGCTTATACTCCACAGGGGGCCGGGGCTACACCTTC
>TRBV6-1|TRBJ1-1|.
CASGAGIGEAFF
TGTGCCAGCGGGGCGGGGATCGGTGAAGCTTTCTTT
>TRBV30|TRBJ1-5|TRBD1
CAWSVGTGNQPQHF
TGTGCCTGGAGTGTAGGGACAGGTAATCAGCCCCAGCATTTT
>TRBV10-2|TRBJ1-6|TRBD1
CASSPDRGYNSPLHF
TGCGCCAGCAGCCCGGACAGGGGCTATAATTCACCCCTCCACTTT
>TRBV6-6|TRBJ2-3|TRBD1
CASQNGGQGTF
TGTGCCAGCCAGAACGGGGGACAGGGGACTTTT
>TRBV4-1|TRBJ2-1|.
CASSQGETSYNEQFF
TGCGCCAGCAGCCAGGGGGAGACTAGTTACAATGAGCAGTTCTTC
>TRBV7-9|TRBJ2-1|TRBD2
CASSLVGGGHEQFF
TGTGCCAGCAGCTTAGTCGGCGGGGGGCATGAGCAGTTCTTC
>TRBV6-6|TRBJ1-4|TRBD1
CASRPQGAVGSEKLFF
TGTGCCAGCAGGCCACAGGGGGCCGTCGGCAGTGAAAAACTGTTTTTT